These 19 T cell receptor beta chains originate from one sample sequenced in a study of T-cell reconstitution after alpha-beta-depleted transplantation in children. Unique molecular identifiers featured in how the TCRbeta library was prepared. TCRdb reprocessed the PCR reads via MiXCR and lists one record per CDR3 protein. Of 100,000 to 120,000 distinct CDR3 sequences listed, 10% are singletons. This specimen consisted of PBMCs from the stem cell graft donor, obtained from the stem cell graft. These receptors originate from a human donor who donated a stem cell graft to a child with acute lymphoblastic leukemia.

This clonotype was seen many times. This sequence joins TRBV20-1 and TRBJ1-5, with D unresolved. CDR3 length: 14 residues. Germline CDR1 reads DFQATT; CDR2 reads SNEGSKA (reference sequence). V lost 2 bases, J lost 4 bases, and 12 bases lay in between. The CDR3 DNA sequence: TGCAGTGCTAGAACTCGTCCGGGGAATCAGCCCCAGCATTTT. It yields the protein CSARTRPGNQPQHF.

This clonotype appeared many times. The chain is built from TRBV20-1 and TRBJ2-5; the D gene is possibly TRBD2 (5 bases). The CDR3 totals 15 residues. V lost 0 bases and J 5 bases, leaving 16 bases between the germline ends. Germline CDR1 is DFQATT and CDR2 is SNEGSKA (reference sequence). The chain's CDR3 is CSARDLVEARETQYF. The CDR3 DNA is TGCAGTGCTAGAGATCTTGTGGAGGCCAGGGAGACCCAGTACTTC.

This clonotype has ten or more counts. This chain joins TRBV5-1 and TRBJ1-6, with D possibly TRBD1 on 6 matching bases. The CDR3 extends over 14 amino acids. The germline CDR1 and CDR2 sequences are SGHRS and YFSETQ. Trimming cost V 3 bases and J 6 bases, with 10 bases left between them. CDR3 bases: TGCGCCAGCAGCTGGGACACGATTAATTCACCCCTCCACTTT. This translates into CASSWDTINSPLHF.

This clonotype was seen repeatedly, ten times or more. The rearrangement joins TRBV7-2 to TRBJ1-5; 10 bases line up with TRBD1. This CDR3 has 16 residues. Germline V gene lookup returns CDR1 SGHTA and CDR2 FQGNSA. With V trimmed by 5 bases and J by 2 bases, 6 bases remained unmatched. The CDR3 sequence is CASSIGTGEGNQPQHF. In DNA, the CDR3 is TGTGCCAGCAGCATCGGGACAGGGGAGGGCAATCAGCCCCAGCATTTT.

There are a few counts of this clonotype. V is TRBV7-8 and J is TRBJ2-2, with unresolved D. V shed 5 bases and J shed 0 bases, with 10 bases lying between them. Germline V gives CDR1 SGHVS, CDR2 FQNEAQ. The length of the CDR3 is 15 residues. The CDR3 DNA reads as TGTGCCAGCAGCCAAAGTGGGACGAACACCGGGGAGCTGTTTTTT. Translation: CASSQSGTNTGELFF.

The V and J genes are TRBV27 and TRBJ2-7; 12 bases are shared with TRBD2. The CDR3 length is 17 residues. From germline, CDR1 is MNHEY and CDR2 SMNVEV (reference sequence). Trimming cost V 5 bases and J 0 bases; bases outside gene matches: 8. For the CDR3, the DNA is TGTGCCAGCAGTCCACGGACTAGCGGGAACCCCTCCTACGAGCAGTACTTC. Its translation: CASSPRTSGNPSYEQYF.

This clonotype came up many times. The chain combines TRBV20-1 with TRBJ2-5; D is perhaps TRBD1 or TRBD2 (6 bases each). Trimming stripped 0 bases from V and 0 bases from J, with 14 bases between. From germline, CDR1 is DFQATT and CDR2 SNEGSKA (reference sequence). The CDR3 contains 16 residues. CDR3 bases: TGCAGTGCTAGAGATCCGACCCGGGGGCACCAAGAGACCCAGTACTTC. It translates to CSARDPTRGHQETQYF.

At least ten counts were recorded for this clonotype. The chain recombines TRBV7-2 with TRBJ2-7; D is unclear. This CDR3 has 14 amino acids. CDR1 is SGHTA and CDR2 is FQGNSA in the germline V gene. Trimming stripped 0 bases from V and 3 bases from J, with 9 bases between. The CDR3 here is CASSLALGGYEQYF. CDR3 coding DNA: TGTGCCAGCAGCTTAGCGTTGGGTGGCTACGAGCAGTACTTC.

This clonotype showed up many times. The chain has TRBV7-2 and TRBJ1-4; D perhaps matches TRBD1 (5 bases). The CDR3 has 15 amino acids. Trimming left V 1 base short and J 7 bases short, with 13 bases between. The germline CDR1 and CDR2 sequences are SGHTA and FQGNSA. The CDR3 DNA reads as TGTGCCAGCAGCTTAGACCAGGGTGTGGGTGAAAAACTGTTTTTT. It translates to CASSLDQGVGEKLFF. The whole variable domain, remainder taken from reference TRBV7-2 and TRBJ1-4, is GAGVSQSPSNKVTEKGKDVELRCDPISGHTALYWYRQSLGQGLEFLIYFQGNSAPDKSGLPSDRFSAERTGGSVSTLTIQRTQQEDSAVYLCASSLDQGVGEKLFFGSGTQLSVL.

This clonotype was recorded at least ten times. This rearrangement joins TRBV5-1 to TRBJ2-7; TRBD1 agrees at 9 bases. CDR3 length: 14 residues. Germline-derived CDR1 and CDR2 are SGHRS and YFSETQ. J was trimmed by 5 bases and V by 2 bases; bases with no gene match: 5. CDR3 sequence: CASSFRQGVNEQYF. For the CDR3, the DNA is TGCGCCAGCAGCTTCCGACAGGGGGTAAACGAGCAGTACTTC.

This clonotype was recorded many times. The rearrangement uses TRBV6-2 or TRBV6-3 and TRBJ1-1; D not certain. Per the germline V gene, CDR1 is MNHEY and CDR2 is SVGEGT. The V and J ends lost 5 bases and 1 base respectively, with 20 bases between them. This CDR3 is built from 17 residues. The CDR3 coding sequence is TGTGCCAGCAGTACCCTAACGGCCCTATGGGAGAACACTGAAGCTTTCTTT. It codes for CASSTLTALWENTEAFF.

This clonotype was seen many times. The chain employs TRBV7-2 and TRBJ2-2; D might be TRBD2 (5 bases). The CDR3 runs to 12 residues. Trimming left V 5 bases short and J 8 bases short, with 9 bases between. In germline, CDR1 is SGHTA, CDR2 FQGNSA. CDR3 amino acids: CASSGRGGELFF. The CDR3 region has the DNA TGTGCCAGCAGCGGTCGGGGAGGGGAGCTGTTTTTT.

This clonotype was counted many times. The rearrangement joins TRBV7-1 to TRBJ1-1; D is ambiguous. TRBV7-1 carries the ORF label, with uncertain function. The V end was cut by 3 bases, the J end by 1 base, with 33 bases between. The CDR3 extends over 22 amino acids. CDR3 sequence: CASSSTLTRANIHRLANTEAFF. The CDR3 nucleotides read TGTGCCAGCAGCTCTACGTTGACGAGGGCCAATATACATCGGTTAGCGAACACTGAAGCTTTCTTT.

This clonotype was seen ten or more times. The J gene is TRBJ1-5, the V gene TRBV20-1; D uncertain. The ends were cut back, 0 bases at V and 9 bases at J, with 12 bases in the middle. This CDR3 has 13 amino acids. Germline V lookup: CDR1 DFQATT, CDR2 SNEGSKA (reference sequence). The CDR3 DNA reads TGCAGTGCTAGAGACTCTCGGGTGACGCCCCAGCATTTT. Translation gives CSARDSRVTPQHF.

In this sample, this clonotype turned up many times. This chain uses TRBV12-3 or TRBV12-4 with TRBJ2-7, with D unresolved. The V gene lost 8 bases and the J gene lost 6 bases, with 8 bases spanning the gap. CDR3 length: 10 amino acids. The CDR3 is CASGSLEQYF. Written as DNA, the CDR3 is TGTGCCAGCGGGTCCCTCGAGCAGTACTTC.

In this sample, this clonotype turned up many times. The V and J genes are TRBV5-1 and TRBJ1-1; 8 nucleotides align to TRBD1. Germline V lookup: CDR1 SGHRS, CDR2 YFSETQ. V lost 4 bases and J lost 4; bases outside the gene matches: 21. The CDR3 runs 19 residues. The CDR3 region is CASSLRPHRDRKGVTEAFF. CDR3 DNA sequence: TGCGCCAGCAGCCTCCGGCCTCACCGGGACAGGAAGGGAGTCACTGAAGCTTTCTTT.

This clonotype showed up many times. The chain carries TRBV27 and TRBJ2-7; 10 nucleotides line up with TRBD2. CDR3 length equals 15 residues. Germline V CDR1 and CDR2: MNHEY, SMNVEV (reference sequence). V trimming: 6 bases; J trimming: 3 bases; junction bases outside the gene matches: 8. The CDR3 sequence is CASSHSGRAGYEQYF. CDR3 bases: TGTGCCAGCAGCCACAGCGGGAGGGCCGGCTACGAGCAGTACTTC.

V is TRBV6-1 and J is TRBJ1-1, with TRBD1 matching 9 bases. In germline, CDR1 is MNHNS, CDR2 SASEGT. The CDR3 consists of 13 residues. With V trimmed by 6 bases and J by 4 bases, 3 bases remained unmatched. CDR3 region: CASRRDRVTEAFF. The CDR3, as DNA: TGTGCCAGCAGACGGGACAGGGTCACTGAAGCTTTCTTT.

This clonotype was recorded at least ten times. The chain combines TRBV5-6 with TRBJ2-7; 7 bases map to TRBD2. Germline CDR1 and CDR2: SGHDT and YYEEEE. V lost 3 bases to trimming and J lost 3 bases; unmatched junction nucleotides: 6. This CDR3 spans 14 amino acids. The CDR3 reads CASSYTGGYYEQYF. CDR3 in DNA: TGTGCCAGCAGCTATACGGGAGGATACTACGAGCAGTACTTC. The full variable domain, completed using reference TRBV5-6 and TRBJ2-7, is DAGVTQSPTHLIKTRGQQVTLRCSPKSGHDTVSWYQQALGQGPQFIFQYYEEEERQRGNFPDRFSGHQFPNYSSELNVNALLLGDSALYLCASSYTGGYYEQYFGPGTRLTVT.